The source of this T cell receptor beta chain is a study of blood T cell repertoires in COVID-19. Trimming left V 0 bases short and J 4 bases short, with 12 bases between. Looked up from germline, CDR1 is ENHRY and CDR2 is SYGVKD. The CDR3 spans 15 residues. Authors' analysis steps: Amplification of reference gene primers provided the estimated nucleated cell counts. Assay used: immunoSEQ multiplex PCR; TCRdb lists only in-frame clones, some missing. D and trimming were read from the DNA, whereas the V and J calls and clone size are those reported in that table. Of approximately 140,000 clones in the sample, roughly 79% were seen once.

The sequence came from a human donor with acute or convalescent COVID-19. The donor label of this sample is uncertain. The chain links TRBV10-3 to TRBJ1-1; D is unclear. The material sequenced was peripheral blood. The CDR3 sequence is CAISESGVGVTEAFF. The CDR3 DNA follows: TGTGCCATCAGTGAGTCCGGGGTAGGTGTCACTGAAGCTTTCTTT.